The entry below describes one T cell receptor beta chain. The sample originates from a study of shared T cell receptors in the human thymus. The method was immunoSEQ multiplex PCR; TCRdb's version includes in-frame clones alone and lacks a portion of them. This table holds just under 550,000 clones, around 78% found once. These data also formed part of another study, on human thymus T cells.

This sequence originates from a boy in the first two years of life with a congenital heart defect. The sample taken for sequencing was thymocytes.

The CDR3: CASRDISYEQYF. For the CDR3, the DNA is TGTGCCAGCAGGGACATCTCCTACGAGCAGTACTTC. The rearrangement joins TRBV27 to TRBJ2-7; TRBD1 might be the D (5 bases). CDR3 size: 12 residues. The ends were cut back, 6 bases at V and 0 bases at J, with 6 bases in the middle. Germline loops: CDR1 MNHEY, CDR2 SMNVEV (reference sequence).